A single sample gave rise to the 25 T cell receptor beta chains below, sequenced in a study of human T cells and chemical hapten exposure. Via MiXCR, TCRdb re-called the RACE reads, giving one row per CDR3 protein. The sample lists about 290,000 distinct CDR3 sequences; just under 8% were seen once. Time point meaning: pre-sensitization, week 0. Indicated treatment: therapeutic diphenylcyclopropenone sensitization with weekly scalp DPC. The material was whole blood, obtained in connection with sensitization to the hapten diphenylcyclopropenone (DPC). The receptors shown here come from a man between 18 and 29 years old with alopecia areata. Some clones in this sample may be carry-over from other donors' samples.

The chain links TRBV16 to TRBJ2-7; D is possibly TRBD2 (5 bases). Germline V gene sequence: CDR1 KGHSY, CDR2 FQNENV. The CDR3 extends over 13 amino acids. V shed 2 bases and J shed 6 bases, with 11 bases lying between them. The CDR3 sequence is CASSQEGSSEQYF. The CDR3 DNA reads as TGTGCCAGCAGCCAAGAGGGTTCCAGCGAGCAGTACTTC.

This clonotype was seen only once. DNA of the CDR3: TGTGCCAGCAGTTTTAGGATTCCCCCACCGGATTCACCCCTCCACTTT. The encoded protein is CASSFRIPPPDSPLHF. The J gene is TRBJ1-6, the V gene TRBV27; D gene uncertain. V dropped 3 bases and J dropped 8 bases, with 17 bases sitting between them. The V gene's germline CDR1 is MNHEY and CDR2 SMNVEV (reference sequence). The CDR3 totals 16 residues.

The chain employs TRBV6-2 or TRBV6-3 and TRBJ2-2; the D is unclear. This CDR3 region has 14 residues. Germline V CDR1 and CDR2: MNHEY, SVGEGT. The germline V and J ends were trimmed by 4 bases and 0 bases, with 6 bases remaining between them. The CDR3 DNA sequence: TGTGCCAGCAGTTCTCACGCGAACACCGGGGAGCTGTTTTTT. Translating it yields CASSSHANTGELFF.

This clonotype was counted a few times. The V and J genes are TRBV28 and TRBJ1-2; TRBD1 might be the D (6 bases). The CDR3 has 13 amino acids. The V end was cut by 8 bases, the J end by 4 bases, with 14 bases between. CDR1 MDHEN and CDR2 SYDVKM come from the germline V gene. The CDR3 DNA reads TGTGCCAGCCGCACAGGGAGGGCCTATGGCTACACCTTC. Its translation: CASRTGRAYGYTF.

This clonotype showed up just a few times. The V call is TRBV5-4, the J call TRBJ2-5, with TRBD2 matching 11 bases. This CDR3 has 15 residues. The junction had 5 bases not matched to a gene; V was cut back by 0 bases and J by 7 bases. Germline CDR1 and CDR2: SGHNT and YYREEE (reference sequence). The DNA of the CDR3 is TGTGCCAGCAGCTTGGAAGGCGGGACTAGCGGGACCCAGTACTTC. Protein product: CASSLEGGTSGTQYF.

The chain uses TRBV29-1 and TRBJ2-6; D is undetermined. V lost 6 bases to trimming and J lost 0 bases, with 9 bases between them. The CDR3 sequence is 14 residues long. Germline V gene data show CDR1 as SQVTM and CDR2 as ANQGSEA. The CDR3 nucleotides read TGCAGCGTACCCGAAAGCTCTGGGGCCAACGTCCTGACTTTC. Translated, it gives CSVPESSGANVLTF. The whole variable domain, filled in from reference TRBV29-1 and TRBJ2-6, reads SAVISQKPSRDICQRGTSLTIQCQVDSQVTMMFWYRQQPGQSLTLIATANQGSEATYESGFVIDKFPISRPNLTFSTLTVSNMSPEDSSIYLCSVPESSGANVLTFGAGSRLTVL.

This clonotype was recorded at least ten times. The V call is TRBV6-2 or TRBV6-3, the J call TRBJ2-4; 14 bases align to TRBD2. V trimming: 5 bases; J trimming: 10 bases; junction bases outside the gene matches: 10. CDR1 and CDR2 (germline): MNHEY, SVGEGT. The CDR3 sequence is 16 residues long. The DNA for the CDR3 is TGTGCCAGCAGTCCGCCGACTAGCGGGGGGGCCAGGATTCAGTACTTC. Protein sequence: CASSPPTSGGARIQYF.

The J gene is TRBJ2-1, the V gene TRBV7-9; TRBD2 matches at 9 bases. CDR1 SEHNR and CDR2 FQNEAQ come from the germline V gene (reference sequence). V lost 0 bases, J lost 0 bases, and 15 bases stayed unmatched. The CDR3 totals 21 residues. In nucleotides, the CDR3 is TGTGCCAGCAGCTTAGCGCCTAGCGGGACTAGCAGGCCGAGCTCCTACAATGAGCAGTTCTTC. As protein: CASSLAPSGTSRPSSYNEQFF.

This clonotype has a handful of counts. V usage is TRBV20-1 and J usage is TRBJ1-3; TRBD1 aligns across 7 bases. Unmatched junction bases numbered 7, after V lost 5 bases and J lost 0 bases. The germline CDR1 and CDR2 sequences are DFQATT and SNEGSKA (reference sequence). CDR3 length: 15 amino acids. CDR3 loop: CSALPGQASGNTIYF. The CDR3 bases are TGCAGTGCTCTTCCAGGACAGGCCTCTGGAAACACCATATATTTT.

The table lists this clonotype with a few counts. The CDR3 here is CASRRGAYTKNIQYF. The CDR3 nucleotides are TGTGCCAGCAGGAGAGGGGCTTACACCAAAAACATTCAGTACTTC. The chain combines TRBV6-5 with TRBJ2-4, with D perhaps assigned TRBD1 or TRBD2 (5 bases each). V lost 6 bases, J lost 2 bases, and 14 bases lay in between. The CDR3 is 15 amino acids. Germline lookup yields CDR1 MNHEY and CDR2 SVGAGI.

This clonotype was recorded many times. The chain links TRBV21-1 to TRBJ1-6; the DNA was not used to check the table's D call, TRBD1. TRBV21-1 is classified as a pseudogene. This CDR3 contains 14 residues. The CDR3 sequence is CASKGAESCSPLHF. CDR3 nucleotide sequence: TGTGCCAGCAAGGGCGCAGAGTCTTGTTCACCCCTCCACTTT.

This clonotype was found a few times. The chain joins TRBV7-2 to TRBJ1-5, with D hard to call. CDR3 size: 14 residues. V was pared by 3 bases and J by 1 base, with 7 bases between. Germline V gives CDR1 SGHTA, CDR2 FQGNSA. Written as DNA, the CDR3 is TGTGCCAGCAGCTTCCTCACGAGCAATCAGCCCCAGCATTTT. The encoded protein is CASSFLTSNQPQHF.

This clonotype was detected only a few times. This chain uses TRBV2 with TRBJ1-2; maybe TRBD1 (6 bases). CDR3 length: 14 amino acids. Per the germline V gene, CDR1 is SNHLY and CDR2 is FYNNEI. The germline V and J ends were trimmed by 4 bases and 0 bases, with 9 bases remaining between them. Here the CDR3 DNA reads TGTGCCAGCAGTGCTACAGGGACTAACTATGGCTACACCTTC. Translation: CASSATGTNYGYTF.

The chain is built from TRBV4-2 and TRBJ2-5, with D possibly TRBD2 on 6 matching bases. In germline, CDR1 is LGHNA, CDR2 YNFKEQ. The CDR3 extends over 16 amino acids. The V gene lost 0 bases and the J gene lost 2 bases, with 13 bases spanning the gap. The CDR3 DNA is TGTGCCAGCAGCCAAGATAACGGGGGATGGCAAGAGACCCAGTACTTC. Its protein is CASSQDNGGWQETQYF.

This clonotype came up a few times. The chain is built from TRBV5-5 and TRBJ1-6, with 7 bases fitting TRBD1. This CDR3 is built from 15 residues. The J segment lost 7 bases and the V segment lost 4 bases, leaving 8 bases of the junction unmatched. The germline CDR1 and CDR2 sequences are SGHKS and YYEKEE (reference sequence). The chain's CDR3 is CASSPPGQVNSPLHF. In DNA form, the CDR3 reads TGTGCCAGCAGCCCCCCAGGACAGGTGAATTCACCCCTCCACTTT.

V gene TRBV7-6 combines with J gene TRBJ1-1; tentatively, D is TRBD1 (5 bases). Germline values: CDR1 SGHVS, CDR2 FNYEAQ. This CDR3 comprises 15 residues. V was trimmed by 0 bases and J by 1 base, leaving 9 bases between them. CDR3 protein: CASSLAYRGNTEAFF. In DNA form, the CDR3 reads TGTGCCAGCAGCTTAGCGTATAGGGGGAACACTGAAGCTTTCTTT.

Only a few counts were recorded for this clonotype. The V call is TRBV27, the J call TRBJ2-3, with D possibly being TRBD2 (5 bases). V lost 6 bases, J lost 6 bases, and 10 bases lay in between. The germline gives CDR1 MNHEY, CDR2 SMNVEV (reference sequence). CDR3 length equals 12 residues. The CDR3 sequence is CASRREKDTQYF. DNA for the CDR3: TGTGCCAGCAGACGGGAAAAGGATACGCAGTATTTT.

This clonotype was recorded many times. This sequence joins TRBV7-2 and TRBJ2-7; D unclear. Germline V lookup: CDR1 SGHTA, CDR2 FQGNSA. This CDR3 region has 13 residues. The V end lost 4 bases, the J end lost 4 bases, and 11 bases lay between the germline ends. The CDR3 region has the DNA TGTGCCAGCAGCTCGGCCCACAAGTACGAGCAGTACTTC. It yields the protein CASSSAHKYEQYF.

In this sample, this clonotype turned up many times. The chain recombines TRBV20-1 with TRBJ1-2, with 10 bases matching TRBD1. Per germline, CDR1 DFQATT and CDR2 SNEGSKA (reference sequence). The CDR3 is made up of 13 amino acids. V was clipped by 1 base and J by 5 bases; unmatched bases: 1. The CDR3 region is CSARGGQGYGYTF. The CDR3 nucleotides read TGCAGTGCTAGAGGGGGACAGGGGTATGGCTACACCTTC.

This clonotype came up many times. This chain links TRBV2 with TRBJ2-2; D gene ambiguous. Deletions cut 4 bases from V and 1 base from J, with 4 bases between. CDR3 length: 13 residues. The germline CDR1 and CDR2 sequences are SNHLY and FYNNEI. The CDR3 loop is CASSVENTGELFF. CDR3 DNA sequence: TGTGCCAGCAGTGTTGAGAACACCGGGGAGCTGTTTTTT.

Ten or more counts support this clonotype. The CDR3 DNA reads as TGTGCCAGCAGGGGGCAGTACAATCAGCCCCAGCATTTT. It yields the protein CASRGQYNQPQHF. This sequence joins TRBV7-2 and TRBJ1-5, with D possibly matching TRBD1 (5 bases). CDR1 and CDR2 from the germline V gene are SGHTA and FQGNSA. V lost 6 bases, J lost 3 bases, and 9 bases lay in between. There are 13 residues in the CDR3.

This chain uses TRBV6-1 with TRBJ2-7; D possibly corresponds to TRBD1 (5 bases). The germline V gene has CDR1 MNHNS and CDR2 SASEGT. V lost 3 bases and J 1 base, leaving 10 bases between the germline ends. This CDR3 is built from 14 residues. CDR3 amino acids: CASSEGRESYEQYV. The CDR3 DNA sequence: TGTGCCAGCAGTGAGGGCAGGGAATCCTACGAGCAGTACGTC.

This clonotype was counted a few times. The rearrangement joins TRBV24-1 to TRBJ2-7; the D is unclear. Trimming took 4 bases from V and 3 from J, leaving 9 bases between them. From germline, CDR1 is KGHDR and CDR2 SFDVKD. The CDR3 has 13 residues. DNA of the CDR3: TGTGCCACCAGTGACCCTCACAGCTACGAGCAGTACTTC. Translation: CATSDPHSYEQYF.

In this sample, this clonotype turned up a few times. This chain connects TRBV7-6 to TRBJ1-3; weak D call: TRBD1 (5 bases). The CDR3 runs to 16 residues. V gave up 2 bases and J gave up 3 bases, with 14 bases separating them. Germline loops: CDR1 SGHVS, CDR2 FNYEAQ. CDR3 in amino acids: CASSLTGTYHGNTIYF. CDR3 sequence (DNA): TGTGCCAGCAGCTTAACGGGGACTTATCATGGAAACACCATATATTTT. The variable domain in full, with the rest retrieved from reference TRBV7-6 and TRBJ1-3, is GAGVSQSPRYKVTKRGQDVALRCDPISGHVSLYWYRQALGQGPEFLTYFNYEAQQDKSGLPNDRFSAERPEGSISTLTIQRTEQRDSAMYRCASSLTGTYHGNTIYFGEGSWLTVV.

Details on this clonotype: No conserved phenylalanine or tryptophan ends this CDR3, so it is likely a read error. V and J are TRBV27 and TRBJ1-5; D not certain. The CDR3 is made up of 13 amino acids. The V and J ends lost 5 bases and 7 bases respectively, with 12 bases between them. Germline V gene lookup returns CDR1 MNHEY and CDR2 SMNVEV (reference sequence). The CDR3 reads CASSERLGQPQHL. CDR3 in DNA: TGTGCCAGCAGTGAGAGGCTCGGGCAGCCCCAGCATCTT.